The 26 T cell receptor beta chains reported below all come from one sample, sequenced in a study of T cells in localized non-small cell lung cancer. Clones were read by immunoSEQ multiplex PCR, and TCRdb kept only the in-frame ones, dropping some. The sample has thousands of clones, approximately 19% seen once; the top ten hold 7.5% to 9.5%. The sequencing here drew on lung tumor tissue, taken before any cancer treatment. These receptor sequences come from a woman aged 35 to 70 with stage III squamous cell lung carcinoma.

The gene calls are TRBV18 and TRBJ2-2, with D tentatively TRBD2 (5 bases). Trimming took 2 bases from V and 2 from J, leaving 12 bases between them. This CDR3 comprises 16 residues. The germline V gene encodes CDR1 KGHSH and CDR2 LQKENI. The CDR3 DNA sequence: TGTGCCAGCTCACCAACCCAGCGGTCCAACACCGGGGAGCTGTTTTTT. It yields the protein CASSPTQRSNTGELFF.

The chain is built from TRBV19 and TRBJ2-3; 12 positions match TRBD2. The CDR3 spans 16 residues. The V segment lost 4 bases and the J segment 5 bases; nucleotides outside the gene matches: 7. CDR1 and CDR2 from the germline V gene are LNHDA and SQIVND (reference sequence). The DNA of the CDR3 is TGTGCCAGTAGTACGACTAGCGGGAGTTCGGAAGATACGCAGTATTTT. As protein: CASSTTSGSSEDTQYF.

This clone was found a few times. CDR3 amino acids: CASSSPGQSYNEQFF. The CDR3 DNA reads as TGTGCCAGCAGCTCGCCGGGACAGTCCTACAATGAGCAGTTCTTC. The chain has TRBV11-3 and TRBJ2-1, with 7 bases matching TRBD1. CDR1 and CDR2 from the germline V gene are SGHNT and YENEEA. The CDR3 has 15 amino acids. V gave up 4 bases and J gave up 1 base; unmatched junction bases: 4.

The table lists this clone with a few counts. The rearrangement uses TRBV11-3 and TRBJ1-2, with 10 bases aligning to TRBD1. Trimming at V came to 5 bases and at J to 7 bases, leaving 10 bases not matched to a gene. In germline, CDR1 is SGHNT, CDR2 YENEEA. This CDR3 region has 15 residues. The CDR3: CASSIQGQGESGYTF. The CDR3 nucleotides read TGTGCCAGCAGCATACAAGGACAGGGGGAGAGTGGCTACACCTTC.

V is TRBV18 and J is TRBJ1-4; no clear D. Germline loops: CDR1 KGHSH, CDR2 LQKENI. The V gene lost 1 base and the J gene lost 0 bases, with 9 bases spanning the gap. The CDR3 runs 16 residues. The CDR3 nucleotides are TGTGCCAGCTCACCACGCCCATCGCCAACTAATGAAAAACTGTTTTTT. Amino acids: CASSPRPSPTNEKLFF.

This clone was observed a few times. The V and J genes are TRBV6-8 and TRBJ2-6; D unclear. The length of the CDR3 is 18 residues. The V gene lost 6 bases and the J gene lost 0 bases, with 18 bases spanning the gap. Per germline, CDR1 MNHGY and CDR2 SAAAGT. CDR3 region: CASSPQMVGSSGANVLTF. The CDR3 region has the DNA TGTGCCAGCAGCCCGCAAATGGTCGGCAGCTCTGGGGCCAACGTCCTGACTTTC.

This rearrangement joins TRBV4-1 to TRBJ2-7; D not resolved. CDR1 is MGHRA and CDR2 is YSYEKL in the germline V gene. V lost 0 bases to trimming and J lost 0 bases, with 9 bases between them. CDR3 length: 15 amino acids. The CDR3, as DNA: TGCGCCAGCAGCCAAGAATGGCGGACCTCCTACGAGCAGTACTTC. Protein product: CASSQEWRTSYEQYF.

The sample holds a few counts of this clone. The rearrangement joins TRBV6-8 to TRBJ1-1; possible D gene TRBD1, 5 bases. V lost 4 bases and J lost 6, with 15 bases in between. Germline V gene sequence: CDR1 MNHGY, CDR2 SAAAGT. This CDR3 region has 14 residues. CDR3 amino acids: CASSFKLDSAEAFF. The CDR3 bases are TGTGCCAGCAGTTTCAAACTTGACAGCGCTGAAGCTTTCTTT.

This clone was detected only a few times. The chain couples TRBV11-3 to TRBJ1-2; D is perhaps TRBD1 (5 bases). The CDR3 is made up of 14 amino acids. Germline V gene sequence: CDR1 SGHNT, CDR2 YENEEA. V was trimmed by 3 bases and J by 0 bases, leaving 8 bases between them. The CDR3: CASSFRTTNYGYTF. CDR3 in DNA: TGTGCCAGCAGCTTTCGGACAACTAACTATGGCTACACCTTC.

This rearrangement joins TRBV18 to TRBJ2-5; D ambiguous. Germline-derived CDR1 and CDR2 are KGHSH and LQKENI. The CDR3 covers 15 residues. Trimming left V 0 bases short and J 4 bases short, with 12 bases between. The CDR3 sequence is CASSPPQSYGETQYF. CDR3 sequence (DNA): TGTGCCAGCTCACCACCCCAAAGTTACGGAGAGACCCAGTACTTC. Variable domain in full (rest from reference TRBV18 and TRBJ2-5): NAGVMQNPRHLVRRRGQEARLRCSPMKGHSHVYWYRQLPEEGLKFMVYLQKENIIDESGMPKERFSAEFPKEGPSILRIQQVVRGDSAAYFCASSPPQSYGETQYFGPGTRLLVL.

The chain employs TRBV19 and TRBJ2-3; 7 bases line up with TRBD1. Per the germline V gene, CDR1 is LNHDA and CDR2 is SQIVND (reference sequence). The CDR3 is 15 amino acids. After removal of 4 bases from V and 5 bases from J, the junction contained 9 bases not matched to a gene. CDR3 in amino acids: CASSTRQGSGDTQYF. CDR3 DNA: TGTGCCAGTAGTACTCGACAGGGTTCGGGAGATACGCAGTATTTT.

Concerning this clone: One end of the junction fails to match germline, which may point to a read error. J is TRBJ2-2 and V is TRBV6-8; the D is unclear. The CDR3 is 13 amino acids. Germline CDR1 MNHGY, CDR2 SAAAGT. Here the CDR3 reads CAISGLNTGELFF. DNA for the CDR3: TGTGCCATCAGTGGGCTGAACACCGGGGAGCTGTTTTTT.

In its sample, this clone was seen a few times. This chain links TRBV9 with TRBJ2-1; D is possibly TRBD1 or TRBD2 (5 bases each). This CDR3 spans 17 amino acids. CDR1 is SGDLS and CDR2 is YYNGEE in the germline V gene. Trimming removed 3 bases from V and 1 base from J, with 17 bases in between. CDR3 region: CASSARGSPVSYNEQFF. The CDR3 nucleotides read TGTGCCAGCAGCGCTCGGGGCTCTCCCGTTTCCTACAATGAGCAGTTCTTC.

This chain connects TRBV11-3 to TRBJ2-7; 7 nucleotides line up with TRBD1. V shed 1 base, J shed 3 bases, and the junction held 6 bases outside the gene matches. The CDR3 has 15 residues. In germline, CDR1 is SGHNT, CDR2 YENEEA. As DNA, the CDR3 is TGTGCCAGCAGCTTAGGAGGGGGCCCGCTCTACGAGCAGTACTTC. Protein product: CASSLGGGPLYEQYF.

This chain connects TRBV21-1 to TRBJ1-1. TRBV21-1 is labeled a pseudogene. This CDR3 is built from 15 residues. The CDR3 nucleotides read TGTGCCAGCAGCAAAGGGTGGGACCGACGCCCTGAAGCTTTCTTT. Residues: CASSKGWDRRPEAFF.

This clone was seen only a few times. The chain recombines TRBV30 with TRBJ2-7; perhaps D is TRBD1 or TRBD2 (6 bases each). The CDR3 extends over 15 amino acids. Germline loops: CDR1 GTSNPN, CDR2 SVGIG (reference sequence). Trimming shortened V by 2 bases and J by 5 bases, and 19 bases separated the two germline ends. The DNA of the CDR3 is TGTGCCTGGAGTCGTGGGGCCGGGGGCCCAAACGAGCAGTACTTC. Residues: CAWSRGAGGPNEQYF.

Judged by abundance, this clone is large (0.1 to 1%). V is TRBV6-8 and J is TRBJ1-1, with D possibly being TRBD1 (5 bases). CDR1 is MNHGY, CDR2 SAAAGT, per germline. The germline V and J ends were trimmed by 8 bases and 0 bases, with 13 bases remaining between them. The CDR3 totals 14 residues. The CDR3 coding sequence is TGTGCCAGCGCGAAGGGGCAGGTGAACACTGAAGCTTTCTTT. Translating it yields CASAKGQVNTEAFF.

This clone was seen a handful of times. V usage is TRBV11-3 and J usage is TRBJ1-2; D may be TRBD1 (6 bases). V dropped 1 base and J dropped 3 bases, with 9 bases sitting between them. The CDR3 contains 14 residues. Germline CDR1 is SGHNT and CDR2 is YENEEA. CDR3 coding DNA: TGTGCCAGCAGCTTAGTTGGGGGCCACTATGGCTACACCTTC. Residues: CASSLVGGHYGYTF.

The V call is TRBV4-1, the J call TRBJ1-5; maybe TRBD1 (5 bases). V was shortened by 4 bases and J by 3 bases, with 13 bases between the two germline ends. Germline-derived CDR1 and CDR2 are MGHRA and YSYEKL. The CDR3 sequence is 15 residues long. This CDR3 is CASSPSGGANQPQHF. DNA of the CDR3: TGCGCCAGCAGCCCCTCCGGCGGGGCCAATCAGCCCCAGCATTTT.

The chain is built from TRBV6-8 and TRBJ2-7; 9 nucleotides agree with TRBD2. This CDR3 is 17 amino acids long. The V gene's germline CDR1 is MNHGY and CDR2 SAAAGT. V lost 6 bases, J lost 3 bases, and 15 bases stayed unmatched. CDR3 sequence (DNA): TGTGCCAGCAGCCCCAGGGAAGCGACTAGCGGAAACTACGAGCAGTACTTC. It yields the protein CASSPREATSGNYEQYF.

The chain is built from TRBV5-1 and TRBJ2-2; D is possibly TRBD2 (6 bases). CDR1 is SGHRS, CDR2 YFSETQ, per germline. CDR3 length: 15 residues. The V end lost 0 bases, the J end lost 3 bases, and 9 bases lay between the germline ends. CDR3 sequence: CASSLAGGDTGELFF. For the CDR3, the DNA is TGCGCCAGCAGCTTGGCCGGAGGGGACACCGGGGAGCTGTTTTTT. The full variable domain, completed using reference TRBV5-1 and TRBJ2-2, is KAGVTQTPRYLIKTRGQQVTLSCSPISGHRSVSWYQQTPGQGLQFLFEYFSETQRNKGNFPGRFSGRQFSNSRSEMNVSTLELGDSALYLCASSLAGGDTGELFFGEGSRLTVL.

By share, this clone counts as medium-sized (0.01 to 0.1%). The chain is built from TRBV11-3 and TRBJ2-1; 10 bases align to TRBD2. The V gene's germline CDR1 is SGHNT and CDR2 YENEEA. Trimming cost V 6 bases and J 6 bases; bases outside gene matches: 8. CDR3 length: 15 amino acids. This CDR3 is CASSYIAGGSNEQFF. The CDR3 nucleotides read TGTGCCAGCAGTTATATAGCGGGAGGAAGCAATGAGCAGTTCTTC.

The rearrangement joins TRBV11-3 to TRBJ2-2, with a weak D call TRBD1 (6 bases). The length of the CDR3 is 14 residues. V was trimmed by 5 bases and J by 6 bases, leaving 13 bases between them. The germline V gene has CDR1 SGHNT and CDR2 YENEEA. In DNA form, the CDR3 reads TGTGCCAGCAGCCCCGGACAGTTCGCCGGGGAGCTGTTTTTT. It is translated as CASSPGQFAGELFF.

This clone was counted a few times. The chain uses TRBV30 and TRBJ1-2; D not resolved. Trimming pared 0 bases from V and 6 bases from J, leaving 8 bases between. This CDR3 is 12 amino acids long. From germline, CDR1 is GTSNPN and CDR2 SVGIG (reference sequence). The CDR3 reads CAWSVPGNGYTF. In DNA form, the CDR3 reads TGTGCCTGGAGTGTACCGGGGAATGGCTACACCTTC.

This clone was found a few times. The CDR3 reads CASSVGLAGAAGELFF. The CDR3 DNA reads as TGTGCCAGCAGTGTGGGACTAGCGGGAGCGGCCGGGGAGCTGTTTTTT. The chain links TRBV6-8 to TRBJ2-2; 14 positions match TRBD2. From germline, CDR1 is MNHGY and CDR2 SAAAGT. V lost 5 bases, J lost 6 bases, and 5 bases stayed unmatched. The CDR3 has 16 amino acids.

This sequence joins TRBV6-8 and TRBJ2-3; 7 bases align to TRBD2. Trimming took 6 bases from V and 5 from J; bases not matched to a gene: 11. This CDR3 region has 15 residues. From germline, CDR1 is MNHGY and CDR2 SAAAGT. CDR3 loop: CASSVSGSRGDTQYF. As DNA, the CDR3 is TGTGCCAGCAGCGTTAGCGGGTCCCGAGGAGATACGCAGTATTTT.